The 27 T cell receptor beta chains in this list originate from one sample, sequenced in a study of blood T cell repertoires in COVID-19. Repertoires were generated with immunoSEQ multiplex PCR, while TCRdb's copy carries only in-frame clones and drops some. The sample shows about 63,000 clones, around 84% of them seen only once. The sample taken for sequencing was peripheral blood. These receptors were taken from a human donor in a cohort sampled during active COVID-19.

The CDR3 protein is CASSLGVNNEQFF. CDR3 nucleotide sequence: TGCGCCAGCAGCTTGGGCGTCAACAATGAGCAGTTCTTC. The chain combines TRBV5-1 with TRBJ2-1; D unclear. V lost 0 bases, J lost 5 bases, and 6 bases lay in between. CDR3 length equals 13 residues. The germline gives CDR1 SGHRS, CDR2 YFSETQ.

Only one count was recorded for this clone. The junction shows a germline mismatch at one end, possibly a read error. The V and J genes are TRBV4-3 and TRBJ2-7; 10 bases align to TRBD2. The CDR3 loop spans 14 amino acids. Per the germline V gene, CDR1 is LGHNA and CDR2 is YSLEER. Here the CDR3 reads CARSQAGGGYEQYF. CDR3 coding DNA: TGCGCCCGCAGCCAAGCGGGGGGGGGTTACGAGCAGTACTTC.

The chain joins TRBV6-2 or TRBV6-3 to TRBJ2-7; D unclear. Trimming shortened V by 5 bases and J by 2 bases, and 13 bases separated the two germline ends. CDR3 length: 14 residues. The germline V gene encodes CDR1 MNHEY and CDR2 SVGEGT. The chain's CDR3 is CASSGPRSPYEQYF. The CDR3, as DNA: TGTGCCAGCAGTGGGCCCAGGTCGCCCTACGAGCAGTACTTC.

The J gene is TRBJ1-1, the V gene TRBV21-1; the D call of TRBD1 is as the table states it, not checked on the DNA. TRBV21-1 is classified as a pseudogene. The CDR3 totals 15 residues. In DNA, the CDR3 is TGTGCCAGCAGCAATTACGGGACACTTGACACTGAAGCTTTCTTT. It translates to CASSNYGTLDTEAFF.

The CDR3 is CASSNRGEGHQPQHF. CDR3 in DNA: TGTGCCAGCAGTAACAGGGGAGAGGGGCATCAGCCCCAGCATTTT. The chain uses TRBV6-5 and TRBJ1-5, with 7 nucleotides matching TRBD1. Germline assignment: CDR1 MNHEY and CDR2 SVGAGI. The CDR3 contains 15 residues. The junction had 9 bases not matched to a gene; V was cut back by 5 bases and J by 5 bases.

The chain uses TRBV19 and TRBJ2-1; D remains unclear. The V end was cut by 3 bases, the J end by 8 bases, with 5 bases between. The CDR3 has 11 residues. Germline CDR1 LNHDA, CDR2 SQIVND (reference sequence). DNA of the CDR3: TGTGCCAGTAGTATTCGGTATGAGCAGTTCTTC. Its protein is CASSIRYEQFF.

The chain carries TRBV28 and TRBJ1-2; D is ambiguous. V lost 3 bases and J lost 7, with 18 bases in between. The CDR3 totals 15 residues. Germline loops: CDR1 MDHEN, CDR2 SYDVKM. This CDR3 reads CASSFEAGGSSGYTF. In DNA form, the CDR3 reads TGTGCCAGCAGTTTTGAGGCAGGAGGTTCTAGTGGCTACACCTTC.

This clone was observed once. J is TRBJ1-4 and V is TRBV9, with 8 positions matching TRBD1. V shed 0 bases, J shed 2 bases, and the junction held 6 bases outside the gene matches. The CDR3 has 17 amino acids. Germline V lookup: CDR1 SGDLS, CDR2 YYNGEE. Here the CDR3 DNA reads TGTGCCAGCAGCGTAGCCTCAGGGGGCGAGACTAATGAAAAACTGTTTTTT. Translation: CASSVASGGETNEKLFF.

The chain recombines TRBV6-4 with TRBJ2-1; TRBD2 agrees at 12 bases. The CDR3 is made up of 15 amino acids. V lost 0 bases, J lost 6 bases, and 0 bases stayed unmatched. Germline V lookup: CDR1 MRHNA, CDR2 SNTAGT. The CDR3: CASSDSTSGSNEQFF. The CDR3 bases are TGTGCCAGCAGTGACTCGACTAGCGGGAGCAATGAGCAGTTCTTC.

The CDR3 protein is CASSLGTGLYEQYF. CDR3 in DNA: TGTGCCAGCAGCTTAGGGACAGGGCTCTACGAGCAGTACTTC. This chain links TRBV5-6 with TRBJ2-7; 9 bases are a match to TRBD1. The CDR3 length is 14 residues. V dropped 2 bases and J dropped 3; count of bases not matched to a gene: 3. Per germline, CDR1 SGHDT and CDR2 YYEEEE.

The rearrangement uses TRBV27 and TRBJ2-7; a possible D gene is TRBD1 (5 bases). This CDR3 spans 12 amino acids. Germline V gives CDR1 MNHEY, CDR2 SMNVEV (reference sequence). Trimming took off 2 bases at V and 10 bases at J, with 12 bases between the two ends. In DNA, the CDR3 is TGTGCCAGCAGTTTAAGCCTGCAGGGACAGTACTTC. Residues: CASSLSLQGQYF.

V is TRBV12-3 or TRBV12-4 and J is TRBJ1-5; D is ambiguous. Trimming shortened V by 7 bases and J by 9 bases, and 10 bases separated the two germline ends. This CDR3 is built from 11 residues. The chain's CDR3 is CASTFTRPQHF. CDR3 nucleotides: TGTGCCAGCACCTTTACTAGGCCCCAGCATTTT.

The rearrangement uses TRBV7-2 and TRBJ2-7, with TRBD2 identical over 8 bases. The CDR3 sequence is 14 residues long. After removal of 2 bases from V and 3 bases from J, the junction contained 3 bases not matched to a gene. CDR1 is SGHTA, CDR2 FQGNSA, per germline. The CDR3 bases are TGTGCCAGCAGCTTAACTAGCGGACTCTACGAGCAGTACTTC. This translates into CASSLTSGLYEQYF.

The rearrangement links TRBV5-1 to TRBJ2-3, with 9 bases aligning to TRBD2. Germline assignment: CDR1 SGHRS and CDR2 YFSETQ. Trimming cost V 7 bases and J 3 bases; bases outside gene matches: 3. The CDR3 loop spans 13 amino acids. The CDR3 region is CASHSGGTDTQYF. CDR3 sequence (DNA): TGCGCCAGCCACAGCGGGGGGACAGATACGCAGTATTTT.

The chain uses TRBV4-2 and TRBJ2-2; 16 positions agree with TRBD2. J was trimmed by 0 bases and V by 4 bases; bases with no gene match: 5. In germline, CDR1 is LGHNA, CDR2 YNFKEQ. The CDR3 runs 19 residues. The DNA of the CDR3 is TGTGCCAGCAGCCCGGGACTAGCGGGGGGGGTATCGAACACCGGGGAGCTGTTTTTT. It yields the protein CASSPGLAGGVSNTGELFF.

This chain's CDR3 is CASSQDLRLAGAIAQDTQYF. The CDR3 DNA follows: TGCGCCAGCAGCCAAGATTTAAGACTAGCGGGAGCCATAGCACAAGATACGCAGTATTTT. The V gene is TRBV4-3, the J gene TRBJ2-3; 12 bases map to TRBD2. The CDR3 is 20 residues long. V lost 0 bases, J lost 5 bases, and 15 bases stayed unmatched. Germline lookup yields CDR1 LGHNA and CDR2 YSLEER.

This clone was observed once. The chain links TRBV7-6 to TRBJ2-3; the match to TRBD2 covers 13 bases. With 5 bases clipped from V and 2 bases from J, the junction kept 4 bases outside the gene matches. The CDR3 is 16 residues long. Germline V gene sequence: CDR1 SGHVS, CDR2 FNYEAQ. The CDR3 sequence: CASSEGTSGDTDTQYF. CDR3 coding DNA: TGTGCCAGCAGCGAAGGGACTAGCGGGGACACAGATACGCAGTATTTT.

This chain connects TRBV7-8 to TRBJ1-2; D is perhaps TRBD1 (6 bases). Germline V gene data show CDR1 as SGHVS and CDR2 as FQNEAQ. The CDR3 consists of 17 residues. Deletions cut 1 base from V and 7 bases from J, with 22 bases between. The CDR3 sequence is CASSLGPGGHLQGGYTF. In DNA, the CDR3 is TGTGCCAGCAGCTTAGGGCCGGGGGGACACCTCCAAGGTGGCTACACCTTC.

This chain links TRBV24-1 with TRBJ2-3, with D unclear. V was cut by 0 bases and J by 8 bases, with 8 bases left in between. CDR1 is KGHDR, CDR2 SFDVKD, per germline. This CDR3 comprises 13 residues. This chain's CDR3 is CATSDLELLTQYF. The CDR3 bases are TGTGCCACCAGTGATTTGGAACTTCTTACGCAGTATTTT.

The V gene is TRBV7-2, the J gene TRBJ1-1; unclear D gene. Germline V gives CDR1 SGHTA, CDR2 FQGNSA. Trimming pared 1 base from V and 3 bases from J, leaving 6 bases between. The CDR3 is made up of 13 amino acids. The CDR3 coding sequence is TGTGCCAGCAGCTTAGGTGAGGACACTGAAGCTTTCTTT. It yields the protein CASSLGEDTEAFF.

This chain connects TRBV27 to TRBJ1-2, with a possible D match to TRBD1 (5 bases). Germline-derived CDR1 and CDR2 are MNHEY and SMNVEV (reference sequence). V lost 3 bases and J 1 base, leaving 15 bases between the germline ends. The CDR3 is 16 amino acids. CDR3 loop: CASSFGAGLSNYGYTF. The CDR3 DNA reads TGTGCCAGCAGTTTTGGGGCGGGACTGAGTAACTATGGCTACACCTTC.

V is TRBV20-1 and J is TRBJ1-1; the D gene is possibly TRBD1 (6 bases). Germline V gene sequence: CDR1 DFQATT, CDR2 SNEGSKA (reference sequence). V lost 4 bases to trimming and J lost 4 bases, with 7 bases between them. The CDR3 length is 11 residues. DNA for the CDR3: TGCAGTGCTACAGGGGCCACTGAAGCTTTCTTT. Translating it yields CSATGATEAFF.

The CDR3 region is CASSQDRGAMNTEAFF. DNA of the CDR3: TGCGCCAGCAGCCAAGATCGGGGAGCCATGAACACTGAAGCTTTCTTT. The chain recombines TRBV4-3 with TRBJ1-1; D is undetermined. Germline V lookup: CDR1 LGHNA, CDR2 YSLEER. Trimming took 0 bases from V and 0 from J, leaving 11 bases between them. This CDR3 is built from 16 residues.

The chain links TRBV5-6 to TRBJ2-7; the D gene is possibly TRBD1 (5 bases). The germline V gene has CDR1 SGHDT and CDR2 YYEEEE. This CDR3 contains 15 residues. V was pared by 2 bases and J by 1 base, with 13 bases between. The CDR3 region is CASSFEGAQSYEQYF. The CDR3 DNA sequence: TGTGCCAGCAGCTTTGAAGGGGCCCAGTCCTACGAGCAGTACTTC. Filled out from reference TRBV5-6 and TRBJ2-7, the complete variable domain reads DAGVTQSPTHLIKTRGQQVTLRCSPKSGHDTVSWYQQALGQGPQFIFQYYEEEERQRGNFPDRFSGHQFPNYSSELNVNALLLGDSALYLCASSFEGAQSYEQYFGPGTRLTVT.

The V and J genes are TRBV30 and TRBJ2-7, with D uncertain. V was cut by 0 bases and J by 4 bases, with 10 bases left in between. Germline lookup yields CDR1 GTSNPN and CDR2 SVGIG (reference sequence). This CDR3 is built from 13 residues. The CDR3 region has the DNA TGTGCCTGGAGTGTACACAGCCCGTACGAGCAGTACTTC. It codes for CAWSVHSPYEQYF.

V gene TRBV6-2 or TRBV6-3 combines with J gene TRBJ2-3, with a tentative D call TRBD1 (5 bases). V was cut by 2 bases and J by 4 bases, with 13 bases left in between. CDR1 MNHEY and CDR2 SVGEGT come from the germline V gene. There are 15 residues in the CDR3. CDR3 amino acids: CASSYGVGPADTQYF. Written as DNA, the CDR3 is TGTGCCAGCAGTTACGGGGTGGGGCCAGCAGATACGCAGTATTTT.

V is TRBV4-3 and J is TRBJ1-3, with D tentatively TRBD1 (6 bases). The V end lost 0 bases, the J end lost 4 bases, and 10 bases lay between the germline ends. The CDR3 covers 15 residues. Per germline, CDR1 LGHNA and CDR2 YSLEER. The CDR3 bases are TGCGCCAGCAGCCAAGAGGAGGGGGGGGGAAACACCATATATTTT. Its translation is CASSQEEGGGNTIYF.